This note documents a single T cell receptor (beta chain) sequence. This specimen comes from a study of OX40 agonist ivuxolimab in advanced cancers. The method was immunoSEQ multiplex PCR; TCRdb's version includes in-frame clones alone and lacks a portion of them. There are fewer than 95,000 clones in the sample; more than 80% occur only once, and about 7.2% lies in the top ten. Sampling times: baseline, cycle 4 day 1, cycle 7 day 1. This material consisted of CD4+ or CD8+ T cells sorted from blood, taken in a trial of the OX40 agonist ivuxolimab. This clonotype originated in an adult with an advanced solid tumor such as melanoma, head and neck, liver or kidney cancer.

This chain's CDR3 is CASSFRSGGSNQPQHF. Written as DNA, the CDR3 is TGTGCCAGCAGTTTTCGGTCAGGGGGAAGCAATCAGCCCCAGCATTTT. This chain links TRBV28 with TRBJ1-5; 7 positions agree with TRBD1. The CDR3 runs to 16 residues. Germline CDR1 is MDHEN and CDR2 is SYDVKM. The J segment lost 1 base and the V segment lost 3 bases, leaving 6 bases of the junction unmatched.